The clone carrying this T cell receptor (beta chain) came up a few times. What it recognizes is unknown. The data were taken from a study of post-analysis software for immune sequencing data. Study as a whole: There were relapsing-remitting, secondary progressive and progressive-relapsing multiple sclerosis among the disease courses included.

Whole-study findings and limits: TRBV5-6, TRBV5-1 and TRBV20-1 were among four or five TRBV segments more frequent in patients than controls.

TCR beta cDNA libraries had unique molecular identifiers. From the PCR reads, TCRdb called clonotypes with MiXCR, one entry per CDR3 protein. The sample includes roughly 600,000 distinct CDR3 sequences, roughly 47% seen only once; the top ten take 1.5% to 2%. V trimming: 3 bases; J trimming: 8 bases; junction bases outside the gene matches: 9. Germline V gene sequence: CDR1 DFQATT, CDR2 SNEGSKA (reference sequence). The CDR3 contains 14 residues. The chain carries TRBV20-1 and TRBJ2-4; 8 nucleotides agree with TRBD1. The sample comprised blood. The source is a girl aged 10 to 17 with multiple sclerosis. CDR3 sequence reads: CSARAGGLLHIQYF. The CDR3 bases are TGCAGTGCTAGGGCAGGGGGCCTGCTTCACATTCAGTACTTC.